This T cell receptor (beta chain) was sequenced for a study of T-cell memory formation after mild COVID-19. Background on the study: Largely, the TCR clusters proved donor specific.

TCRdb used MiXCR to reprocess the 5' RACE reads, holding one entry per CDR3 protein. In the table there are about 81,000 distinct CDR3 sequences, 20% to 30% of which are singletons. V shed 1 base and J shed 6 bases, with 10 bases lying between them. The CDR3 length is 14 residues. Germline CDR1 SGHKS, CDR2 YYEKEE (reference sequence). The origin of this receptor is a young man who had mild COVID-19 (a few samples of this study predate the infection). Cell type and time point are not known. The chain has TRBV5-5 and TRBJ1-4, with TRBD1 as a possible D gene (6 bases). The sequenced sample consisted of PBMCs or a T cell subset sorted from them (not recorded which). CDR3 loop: CASSLWQGHEKLFF. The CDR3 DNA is TGTGCCAGCAGCTTGTGGCAGGGGCATGAAAAACTGTTTTTT. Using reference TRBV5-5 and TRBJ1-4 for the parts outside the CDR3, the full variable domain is DAGVTQSPTHLIKTRGQQVTLRCSPISGHKSVSWYQQVLGQGPQFIFQYYEKEERGRGNFPDRFSARQFPNYSSELNVNALLLGDSALYLCASSLWQGHEKLFFGSGTQLSVL.